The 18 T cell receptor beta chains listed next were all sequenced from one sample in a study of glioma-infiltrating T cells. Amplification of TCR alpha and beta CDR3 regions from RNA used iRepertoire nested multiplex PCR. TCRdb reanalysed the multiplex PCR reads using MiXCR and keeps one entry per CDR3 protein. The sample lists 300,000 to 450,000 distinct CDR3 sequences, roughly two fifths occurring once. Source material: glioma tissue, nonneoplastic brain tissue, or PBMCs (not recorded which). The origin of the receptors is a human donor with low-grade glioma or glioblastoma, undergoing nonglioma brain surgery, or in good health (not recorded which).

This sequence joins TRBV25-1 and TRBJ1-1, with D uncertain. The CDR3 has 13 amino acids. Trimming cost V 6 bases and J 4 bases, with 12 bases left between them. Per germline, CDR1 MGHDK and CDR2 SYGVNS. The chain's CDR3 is CASRQMVSTEAFF. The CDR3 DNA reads TGTGCCAGCAGACAGATGGTGAGCACTGAAGCTTTCTTT.

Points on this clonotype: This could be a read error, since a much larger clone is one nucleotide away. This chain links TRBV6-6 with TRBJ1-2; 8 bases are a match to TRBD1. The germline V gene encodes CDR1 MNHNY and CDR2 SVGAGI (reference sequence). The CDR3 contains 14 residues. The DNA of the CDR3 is TGTGCCGGCAGTTACGGACAGGGAAAGAACGGCTACACCTTC. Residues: CAGSYGQGKNGYTF.

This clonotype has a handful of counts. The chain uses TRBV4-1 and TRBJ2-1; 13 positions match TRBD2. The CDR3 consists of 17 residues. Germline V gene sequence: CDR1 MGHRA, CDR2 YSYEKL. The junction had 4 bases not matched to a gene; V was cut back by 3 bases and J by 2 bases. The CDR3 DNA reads TGCGCCAGCAGCCAGGAGGGGACTAGCGGGACCTACAATGAGCAGTTCTTC. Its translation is CASSQEGTSGTYNEQFF.

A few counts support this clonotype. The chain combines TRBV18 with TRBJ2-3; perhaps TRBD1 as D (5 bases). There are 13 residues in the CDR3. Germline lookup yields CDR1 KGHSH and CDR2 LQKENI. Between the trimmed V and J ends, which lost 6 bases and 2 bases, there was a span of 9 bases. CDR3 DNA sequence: TGTGCCAGCTCGACAGAATCCACAGATACGCAGTATTTT. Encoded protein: CASSTESTDTQYF.

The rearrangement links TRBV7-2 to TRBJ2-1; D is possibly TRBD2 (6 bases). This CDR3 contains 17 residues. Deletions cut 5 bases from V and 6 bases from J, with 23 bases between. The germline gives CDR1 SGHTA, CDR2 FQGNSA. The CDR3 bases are TGTGCCAGCAGCCCCCCTTGGGGGACTCCGAGAAGCAATGAGCAGTTCTTC. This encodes CASSPPWGTPRSNEQFF. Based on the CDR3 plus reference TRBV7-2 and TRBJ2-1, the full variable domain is GAGVSQSPSNKVTEKGKDVELRCDPISGHTALYWYRQSLGQGLEFLIYFQGNSAPDKSGLPSDRFSAERTGGSVSTLTIQRTQQEDSAVYLCASSPPWGTPRSNEQFFGPGTRLTVL.

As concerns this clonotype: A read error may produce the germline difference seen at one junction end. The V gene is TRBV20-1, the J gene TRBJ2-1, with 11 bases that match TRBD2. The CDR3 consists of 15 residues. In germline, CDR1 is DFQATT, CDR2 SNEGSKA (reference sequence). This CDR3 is CSAGELAGDYNEQFF. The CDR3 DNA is TGCAGTGCTGGAGAACTAGCGGGGGACTACAATGAGCAGTTCTTC.

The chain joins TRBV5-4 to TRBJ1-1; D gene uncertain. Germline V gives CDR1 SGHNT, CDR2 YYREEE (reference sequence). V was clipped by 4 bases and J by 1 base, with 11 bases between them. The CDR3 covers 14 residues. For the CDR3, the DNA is TGTGCCAGCAGCCCTGGCGTCGAGAACACTGAAGCTTTCTTT. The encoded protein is CASSPGVENTEAFF.

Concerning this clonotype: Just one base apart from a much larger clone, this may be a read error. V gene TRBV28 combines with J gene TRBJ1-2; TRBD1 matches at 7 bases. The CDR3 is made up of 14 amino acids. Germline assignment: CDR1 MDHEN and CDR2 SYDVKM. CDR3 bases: TGTGCCGGCAGTTTCAGGACAGGTTGGATGGCTGGCACCTTC. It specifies CAGSFRTGWMAGTF.

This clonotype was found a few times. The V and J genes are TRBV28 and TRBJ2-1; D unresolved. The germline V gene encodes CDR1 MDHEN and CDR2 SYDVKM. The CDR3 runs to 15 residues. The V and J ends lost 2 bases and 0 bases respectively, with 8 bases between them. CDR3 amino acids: CASSLGDSSYNEQFF. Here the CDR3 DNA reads TGTGCCAGCAGTTTAGGGGATAGCTCCTACAATGAGCAGTTCTTC.

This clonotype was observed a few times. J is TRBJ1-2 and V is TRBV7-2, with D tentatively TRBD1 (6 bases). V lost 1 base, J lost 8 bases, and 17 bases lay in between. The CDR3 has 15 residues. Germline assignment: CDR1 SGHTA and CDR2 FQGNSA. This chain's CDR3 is CASSLDRWGADGYTF. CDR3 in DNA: TGTGCCAGCAGCTTAGATAGGTGGGGGGCTGACGGCTACACCTTC.

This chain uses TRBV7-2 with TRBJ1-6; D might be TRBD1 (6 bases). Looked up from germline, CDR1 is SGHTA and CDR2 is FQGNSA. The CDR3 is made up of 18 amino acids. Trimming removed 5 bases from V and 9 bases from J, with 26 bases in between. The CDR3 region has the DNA TGTGCCAGCAGCATCCGGGACACAACGGGGCCTGATAGTTCACCCCTCCACTTT. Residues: CASSIRDTTGPDSSPLHF. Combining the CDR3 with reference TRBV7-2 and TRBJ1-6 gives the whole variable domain GAGVSQSPSNKVTEKGKDVELRCDPISGHTALYWYRQSLGQGLEFLIYFQGNSAPDKSGLPSDRFSAERTGGSVSTLTIQRTQQEDSAVYLCASSIRDTTGPDSSPLHFGNGTRLTVT.

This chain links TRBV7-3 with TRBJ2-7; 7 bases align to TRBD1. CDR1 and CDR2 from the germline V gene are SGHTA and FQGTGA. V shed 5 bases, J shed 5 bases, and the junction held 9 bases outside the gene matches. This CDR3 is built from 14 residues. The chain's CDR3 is CASSLGTDPHEQYF. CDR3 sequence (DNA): TGTGCCAGCAGCCTAGGGACAGACCCCCACGAGCAGTACTTC.

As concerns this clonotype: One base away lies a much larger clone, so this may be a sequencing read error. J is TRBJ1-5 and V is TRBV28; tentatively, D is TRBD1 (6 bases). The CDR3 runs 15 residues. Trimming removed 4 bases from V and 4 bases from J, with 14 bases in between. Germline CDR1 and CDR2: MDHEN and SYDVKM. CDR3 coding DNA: TGTGCCAGCAGTTACGGAGGGCAGGGGAATCAGCCCCAGCATTTT. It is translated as CASSYGGQGNQPQHF.

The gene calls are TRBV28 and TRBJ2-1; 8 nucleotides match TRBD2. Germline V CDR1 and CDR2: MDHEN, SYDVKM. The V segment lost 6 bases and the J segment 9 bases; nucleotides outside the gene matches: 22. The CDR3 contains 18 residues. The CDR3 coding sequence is TGTGCCAGCAGCTCCTCTGGTGGCAGGGCGGGAGGCCCAGGTGAGCAGTTCTTC. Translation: CASSSSGGRAGGPGEQFF.

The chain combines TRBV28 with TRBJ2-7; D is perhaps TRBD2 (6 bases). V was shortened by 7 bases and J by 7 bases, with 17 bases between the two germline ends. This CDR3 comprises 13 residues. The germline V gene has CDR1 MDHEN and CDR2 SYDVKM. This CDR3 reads CASTSGSGGEQYF. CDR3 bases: TGTGCCAGCACGTCGGGTTCTGGGGGGGAGCAGTACTTC.

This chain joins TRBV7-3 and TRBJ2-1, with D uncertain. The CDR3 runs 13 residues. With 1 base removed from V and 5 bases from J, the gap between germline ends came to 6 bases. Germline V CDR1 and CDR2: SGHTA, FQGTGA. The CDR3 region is CASSLSPNNEQFF. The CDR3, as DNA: TGTGCCAGCAGCTTAAGCCCGAACAATGAGCAGTTCTTC. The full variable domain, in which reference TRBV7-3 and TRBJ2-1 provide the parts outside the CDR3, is GAGVSQTPSNKVTEKGKYVELRCDPISGHTALYWYRQSLGQGPEFLIYFQGTGAADDSGLPNDRFFAVRPEGSVSTLKIQRTERGDSAVYLCASSLSPNNEQFFGPGTRLTVL.

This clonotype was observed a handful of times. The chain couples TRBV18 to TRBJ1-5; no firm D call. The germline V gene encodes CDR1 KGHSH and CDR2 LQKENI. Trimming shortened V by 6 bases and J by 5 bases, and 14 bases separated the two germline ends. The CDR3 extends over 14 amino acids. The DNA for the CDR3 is TGTGCCAGCTCCCCATCTGGGAAGGATCAGCCCCAGCATTTT. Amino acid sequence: CASSPSGKDQPQHF.

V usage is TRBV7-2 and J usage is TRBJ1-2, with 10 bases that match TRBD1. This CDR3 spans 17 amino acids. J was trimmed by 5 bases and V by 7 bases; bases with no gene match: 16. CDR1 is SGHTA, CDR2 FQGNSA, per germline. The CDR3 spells CASNSLSAGQGLYGYTF. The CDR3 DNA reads TGTGCCAGCAACTCATTGAGTGCGGGACAGGGGTTGTATGGCTACACCTTC.